This T cell receptor beta chain was sequenced in a study of Ad26.COV2.S vaccination and SARS-CoV-2 variants. Study-wide points: Participants given vaccine showed non-spike TCR breadth similar to that of placebo recipients.

TCRdb keeps only in-frame clones here, not all; method: immunoSEQ multiplex PCR. The sample gives hundreds of thousands of clones, 89% of which show up once; approximately 1.5% is in the top ten. The treatment was: around 19 received Ad26.COV2.S at low or high dose, single or two shots; 5 received placebo; per-sample allocation not given. Day 63 following the first vaccine or placebo injection was when the samples were taken. Comments on this clone: Its antigen is unidentified.

This specimen was peripheral blood, taken in a trial of Ad26.COV2.S vaccine versus placebo. This TCR was recovered from a person aged 18 to 65 who received the Ad26.COV2.S COVID-19 vaccine or a placebo.

Written as DNA, the CDR3 is TGTGCCTGGAGTGCAAGGGGGGTGAATTCACCCCTCCACTTT. The encoded protein is CAWSARGVNSPLHF. The chain uses TRBV30 and TRBJ1-6; D is perhaps TRBD1 (6 bases). Trimming removed 1 base at V and 7 bases at J, with 11 bases between. The V gene's germline CDR1 is GTSNPN and CDR2 SVGIG (reference sequence). This CDR3 spans 14 amino acids.